Below are 30 T cell receptor beta chains sequenced from a single sample in a study of identical twins. TCRdb reanalysed the 5' RACE reads using MiXCR and keeps one entry per CDR3 protein. The sample lists roughly 350,000 distinct CDR3 sequences; 9% to 15% were seen once. These records were also assigned to another study, of yellow fever vaccine responses in identical twins.

Sequencing was performed on CD8+ T cells sorted from blood. The receptors were sampled from a woman between 18 and 29 years old in good health.

The chain links TRBV27 to TRBJ1-1, with a tentative D call TRBD1 (6 bases). Trimming shortened V by 6 bases and J by 3 bases, and 11 bases separated the two germline ends. The CDR3 is made up of 13 amino acids. In germline, CDR1 is MNHEY, CDR2 SMNVEV (reference sequence). The CDR3, as DNA: TGTGCCAGCAGCCCTTACAGGGACACTGAAGCTTTCTTT. This codes for CASSPYRDTEAFF.

This clonotype was recorded a few times. J is TRBJ2-7 and V is TRBV13; 9 positions agree with TRBD1. Germline loops: CDR1 PRHDT, CDR2 FYEKMQ (reference sequence). The trim removed 5 bases at V and 6 bases at J, leaving 11 bases unmatched. CDR3 length: 15 amino acids. CDR3 coding DNA: TGTGCCAGCAGCCAATCCGGGACAGGGTTCGCCGAGCAGTACTTC. Amino acid sequence: CASSQSGTGFAEQYF.

This clonotype was observed at least ten times. The V and J genes are TRBV7-6 and TRBJ1-1; D possibly corresponds to TRBD1 (6 bases). The CDR3 is 15 amino acids. Germline loops: CDR1 SGHVS, CDR2 FNYEAQ. With 4 bases removed from V and 3 bases from J, the gap between germline ends came to 15 bases. The CDR3 reads CASSSNRDWDTEAFF. The CDR3 nucleotides are TGTGCCAGCAGCTCCAACAGGGACTGGGACACTGAAGCTTTCTTT.

This clonotype has a handful of counts. V gene TRBV2 combines with J gene TRBJ1-5; D is undetermined. Germline CDR1 and CDR2: SNHLY and FYNNEI. This CDR3 comprises 17 residues. Between the trimmed V and J ends, which lost 3 bases and 1 base, there was a span of 16 bases. The CDR3 coding sequence is TGTGCCAGCAGTGATATGCGCGGTGGTTCCAGCAATCAGCCCCAGCATTTT. It specifies CASSDMRGGSSNQPQHF. Filled out from reference TRBV2 and TRBJ1-5, the complete variable domain reads EPEVTQTPSHQVTQMGQEVILRCVPISNHLYFYWYRQILGQKVEFLVSFYNNEISEKSEIFDDQFSVERPDGSNFTLKIRSTKLEDSAMYFCASSDMRGGSSNQPQHFGDGTRLSIL.

The chain recombines TRBV7-6 with TRBJ2-1, with 11 bases identical to TRBD2. V trimming: 5 bases; J trimming: 4 bases; junction bases outside the gene matches: 4. Germline V CDR1 and CDR2: SGHVS, FNYEAQ. The CDR3 loop spans 15 amino acids. DNA for the CDR3: TGTGCCAGCAGCACTCGGACTAGCGGGTACAATGAGCAGTTCTTC. Translated, it gives CASSTRTSGYNEQFF.

This chain connects TRBV2 to TRBJ2-7; 8 nucleotides align to TRBD1. Looked up from germline, CDR1 is SNHLY and CDR2 is FYNNEI. The CDR3 extends over 17 amino acids. The J segment lost 1 base and the V segment lost 5 bases, leaving 13 bases of the junction unmatched. In DNA, the CDR3 is TGTGCCAGCAGTCGAAGCTCAGGGGGCGGATTTTCCTACGAGCAGTACGTC. Translation gives CASSRSSGGGFSYEQYV.

This clonotype was seen at least ten times. CDR3 coding DNA: TGTGCCAGCAGTTTATTTCGCCCAGGGGAGGGACAAGAGACCCAGTACTTC. Encoded protein: CASSLFRPGEGQETQYF. The chain is built from TRBV28 and TRBJ2-5; maybe TRBD2 (7 bases). The CDR3 spans 17 residues. V lost 1 base, J lost 2 bases, and 17 bases lay in between. In germline, CDR1 is MDHEN, CDR2 SYDVKM.

Only a few counts were recorded for this clonotype. The chain links TRBV3-1 to TRBJ2-1; 7 bases map to TRBD1. The CDR3 length is 15 residues. The germline gives CDR1 LGHDT, CDR2 YNNKEL (reference sequence). V was clipped by 4 bases and J by 4 bases; unmatched bases: 7. CDR3 amino acids: CASSLQGMGYNEQFF. CDR3 nucleotide sequence: TGTGCCAGCAGCCTACAGGGGATGGGGTACAATGAGCAGTTCTTC.

The rearrangement uses TRBV3-1 and TRBJ2-5; D is possibly TRBD2 (6 bases). Per germline, CDR1 LGHDT and CDR2 YNNKEL (reference sequence). V lost 0 bases and J 7 bases, leaving 12 bases between the germline ends. The length of the CDR3 is 14 residues. In DNA, the CDR3 is TGTGCCAGCAGCCAAGAGACGGGACTGGGGACCCAGTACTTC. Translated: CASSQETGLGTQYF.

In this sample, this clonotype turned up many times. This chain links TRBV7-7 with TRBJ2-1; 11 bases match TRBD2. Germline-derived CDR1 and CDR2 are SSHAT and FNYEAQ (reference sequence). J lost 7 bases, V lost 1 base, and 6 bases had no gene match. The CDR3 runs 16 residues. The CDR3 loop reads CASSLGSSGGLNEQFF. The CDR3 coding sequence is TGTGCCAGCAGCTTAGGATCTAGCGGGGGGCTTAATGAGCAGTTCTTC.

For the CDR3, the DNA is TGCAGTGCTAAACTAGTAGGTGAGCAGTTCTTC. It specifies CSAKLVGEQFF. V gene TRBV20-1 combines with J gene TRBJ2-1; possible D gene TRBD2, 5 bases. The CDR3 spans 11 residues. Deletions cut 4 bases from V and 9 bases from J, with 10 bases between. CDR1 is DFQATT, CDR2 SNEGSKA, per germline (reference sequence).

This clonotype was seen more than once but under ten times. V usage is TRBV2 and J usage is TRBJ2-7; D is unresolved. Deletions cut 0 bases from V and 3 bases from J, with 6 bases between. CDR3 size: 13 residues. Germline lookup yields CDR1 SNHLY and CDR2 FYNNEI. Here the CDR3 reads CASSEAASYEQYV. Here the CDR3 DNA reads TGTGCCAGCAGTGAAGCTGCTAGCTACGAGCAGTACGTC.

There are a few counts of this clonotype. This sequence joins TRBV7-9 and TRBJ2-5; D gene uncertain. Trimming took off 5 bases at V and 5 bases at J, with 15 bases between the two ends. Germline CDR1 and CDR2: SEHNR and FQNEAQ (reference sequence). There are 14 residues in the CDR3. The chain's CDR3 is CASSPSLGWETQYF. In DNA form, the CDR3 reads TGTGCCAGCAGCCCTTCCCTAGGGTGGGAGACCCAGTACTTC. Combining the CDR3 with reference TRBV7-9 and TRBJ2-5 gives the whole variable domain DTGVSQNPRHKITKRGQNVTFRCDPISEHNRLYWYRQTLGQGPEFLTYFQNEAQLEKSRLLSDRFSAERPKGSFSTLEIQRTEQGDSAMYLCASSPSLGWETQYFGPGTRLLVL.

The chain has TRBV11-2 and TRBJ2-7; the D gene is possibly TRBD2 (5 bases). V dropped 5 bases and J dropped 0 bases, with 17 bases sitting between them. The CDR3 totals 16 residues. Germline V CDR1 and CDR2: SGHAT, FQNNGV. CDR3: CASSLRAGPSSYEQYV. The CDR3 DNA reads as TGTGCCAGCAGCCTTCGGGCGGGCCCCAGCTCCTACGAGCAGTACGTC.

This clonotype was recorded a few times. This chain links TRBV4-1 with TRBJ2-1; 8 positions agree with TRBD2. Germline CDR1 is MGHRA and CDR2 is YSYEKL. With V trimmed by 5 bases and J by 5 bases, 11 bases remained unmatched. The length of the CDR3 is 16 residues. DNA for the CDR3: TGCGCCAGCAGCATGGCCCGTCTGCGGGGGGACAATGAGCAGTTCTTC. It encodes CASSMARLRGDNEQFF.

This clonotype was seen ten or more times. This chain joins TRBV6-5 and TRBJ2-1, with no clear D. Trimming left V 6 bases short and J 9 bases short, with 9 bases between. The germline gives CDR1 MNHEY, CDR2 SVGAGI. The CDR3 is 11 residues long. The CDR3 bases are TGTGCCAGCAGGTCGGTCGGTGAGCAGTTCTTC. It yields the protein CASRSVGEQFF.

The chain couples TRBV9 to TRBJ2-7; 7 bases agree with TRBD2. CDR1 SGDLS and CDR2 YYNGEE come from the germline V gene. V lost 4 bases and J lost 7; bases outside the gene matches: 5. The CDR3 consists of 12 residues. The CDR3 reads CASSNGRNEQYF. CDR3 in DNA: TGTGCCAGCAGCAACGGGAGGAATGAGCAGTACTTC.

This clonotype was picked up a small number of times. The rearrangement joins TRBV27 to TRBJ2-1, with TRBD2 identical over 13 bases. CDR3 length: 15 residues. The V and J ends lost 6 bases and 4 bases, in that order; junction bases with no gene match: 3. Germline V lookup: CDR1 MNHEY, CDR2 SMNVEV (reference sequence). This CDR3 is CASRLAGGLYNEQFF. Here the CDR3 DNA reads TGTGCCAGCAGACTAGCGGGAGGGCTTTACAATGAGCAGTTCTTC.

The CDR3 loop is CASVAQGSREQYF. Written as DNA, the CDR3 is TGTGCTAGTGTTGCACAGGGTTCGCGGGAGCAGTACTTC. The chain links TRBV12-5 to TRBJ2-7, with a weak D call TRBD1 (6 bases). The CDR3 has 13 amino acids. V lost 7 bases and J 7 bases, leaving 17 bases between the germline ends. From germline, CDR1 is LGHNT and CDR2 FRNRAP.

This clonotype was found many times. This chain links TRBV12-3 or TRBV12-4 with TRBJ1-5; D is ambiguous. This CDR3 spans 13 amino acids. V was pared by 5 bases and J by 3 bases, with 8 bases between. The CDR3 sequence: CASSRYDNQPQHF. The CDR3 nucleotides are TGTGCCAGCAGTCGTTATGACAATCAGCCCCAGCATTTT.

The chain has TRBV20-1 and TRBJ2-3; unclear D gene. Germline V gene lookup returns CDR1 DFQATT and CDR2 SNEGSKA (reference sequence). V was cut by 3 bases and J by 6 bases, with 7 bases left in between. The CDR3 has 11 amino acids. CDR3 DNA: TGCAGTGCTAGCCTCGCCGATACGCAGTATTTT. This gives the protein CSASLADTQYF.

This sequence joins TRBV24-1 and TRBJ2-1; D might be TRBD2 (7 bases). The V and J ends lost 4 bases and 3 bases respectively, with 15 bases between them. Germline CDR1 KGHDR, CDR2 SFDVKD. There are 16 residues in the CDR3. DNA for the CDR3: TGTGCCACCAGTGACACCGGGGAGGGGGGCTACAATGAGCAGTTCTTC. Protein: CATSDTGEGGYNEQFF.

A few counts support this clonotype. The chain is built from TRBV9 and TRBJ2-1, with 7 bases fitting TRBD2. Germline V gene sequence: CDR1 SGDLS, CDR2 YYNGEE. V lost 0 bases and J lost 4; bases outside the gene matches: 4. The CDR3 has 15 amino acids. CDR3 in amino acids: CASSVGWGGYNEQFF. CDR3 coding DNA: TGTGCCAGCAGCGTAGGCTGGGGGGGGTACAATGAGCAGTTCTTC.

V gene TRBV7-9 combines with J gene TRBJ1-1; D remains ambiguous. Trimming removed 0 bases from V and 2 bases from J, with 10 bases in between. This CDR3 has 15 residues. Germline-derived CDR1 and CDR2 are SEHNR and FQNEAQ (reference sequence). The CDR3 DNA follows: TGTGCCAGCAGCTTAGCAGGGTCGGGCAACACTGAAGCTTTCTTT. As protein: CASSLAGSGNTEAFF.

The sample holds a few counts of this clonotype. The J gene is TRBJ2-7, the V gene TRBV20-1; 10 bases fit TRBD2. V was clipped by 3 bases and J by 8 bases; unmatched bases: 10. This CDR3 has 14 amino acids. The germline gives CDR1 DFQATT, CDR2 SNEGSKA (reference sequence). For the CDR3, the DNA is TGCAGTGCTAGTCTAGCGGGAGAATTCGGGAAGCAGTACTTC. Protein: CSASLAGEFGKQYF.

The rearrangement links TRBV10-3 to TRBJ2-1, with 13 bases fitting TRBD2. With V trimmed by 3 bases and J by 1 base, 9 bases remained unmatched. The CDR3 consists of 19 residues. Germline V CDR1 and CDR2: ENHRY, SYGVKD. The CDR3 DNA sequence: TGTGCCATCAGTGACTTAGAGACTAGCGGGAGGAATTCCTACAATGAGCAGTTCTTC. It encodes CAISDLETSGRNSYNEQFF.

The rearrangement joins TRBV12-3 or TRBV12-4 to TRBJ2-5; 10 bases agree with TRBD1. V dropped 6 bases and J dropped 5; count of bases not matched to a gene: 6. This CDR3 is built from 14 residues. The CDR3 protein is CASSPGQGKETQYF. The CDR3 DNA follows: TGTGCCAGCAGCCCGGGACAGGGGAAGGAGACCCAGTACTTC.

The chain combines TRBV2 with TRBJ2-7, with D uncertain. Germline V gene sequence: CDR1 SNHLY, CDR2 FYNNEI. With 7 bases removed from V and 2 bases from J, the gap between germline ends came to 12 bases. The CDR3 loop spans 13 amino acids. CDR3 nucleotides: TGTGCCAGCATAGGGCGGAGCACCTACGAGCAGTACTTC. Translated, it gives CASIGRSTYEQYF.

This clonotype was recorded many times. The genes are TRBV25-1 and TRBJ2-7; 10 nucleotides agree with TRBD1. V was clipped by 7 bases and J by 4 bases; unmatched bases: 10. This CDR3 has 15 amino acids. Germline values: CDR1 MGHDK, CDR2 SYGVNS. This CDR3 is CASTPPGQGEYEQYF. The CDR3 nucleotides are TGTGCCAGCACCCCTCCCGGACAGGGGGAATACGAGCAGTACTTC.

V and J are TRBV5-1 and TRBJ2-7; possible D gene TRBD1, 5 bases. Germline V gene lookup returns CDR1 SGHRS and CDR2 YFSETQ. The CDR3 extends over 23 amino acids. V dropped 4 bases and J dropped 3 bases, with 41 bases sitting between them. This CDR3 reads CASSGPGHKIKEPPNDTIYEQYV. CDR3 in DNA: TGCGCCAGCAGCGGGCCTGGACATAAAATCAAAGAGCCTCCCAATGATACCATCTACGAGCAGTACGTC.